This T cell receptor (beta chain) was obtained from a study of blood T cell repertoires in COVID-19. Here immunoSEQ multiplex PCR was the method, and the copy in TCRdb shows in-frame clones only, minus some. This sample carries some 45,000 clones, about 80% of them seen once, and the ten largest clones take around 15%. Trimming cost V 6 bases and J 8 bases; bases outside gene matches: 9. Per the germline V gene, CDR1 is SQVTM and CDR2 is ANQGSEA. The CDR3 runs to 15 residues. The sequence derives from a human donor in a cohort sampled during active COVID-19. This sequence joins TRBV29-1 and TRBJ2-1; 14 bases agree with TRBD2. Sequencing used peripheral blood. For the CDR3, the DNA is TGCAGCGTGGGGACTAGCGGGAGTAATATGTATGAGCAGTTCTTC. Protein product: CSVGTSGSNMYEQFF.